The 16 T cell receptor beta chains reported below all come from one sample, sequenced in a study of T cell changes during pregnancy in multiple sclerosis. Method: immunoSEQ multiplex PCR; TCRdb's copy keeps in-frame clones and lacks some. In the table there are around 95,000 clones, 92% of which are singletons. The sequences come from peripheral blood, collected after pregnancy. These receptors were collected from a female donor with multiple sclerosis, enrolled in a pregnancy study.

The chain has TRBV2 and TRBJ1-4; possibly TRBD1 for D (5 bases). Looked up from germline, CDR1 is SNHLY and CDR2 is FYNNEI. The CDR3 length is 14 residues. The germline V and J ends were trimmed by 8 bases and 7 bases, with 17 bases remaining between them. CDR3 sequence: CASLAGGRTEKLFF. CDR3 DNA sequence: TGTGCCAGCCTTGCTGGGGGGAGGACTGAAAAACTGTTTTTT.

The CDR3 spells CASSTRGRAPRDTGNTIYF. In nucleotides, the CDR3 is TGTGCCAGTAGTACTAGGGGCCGGGCCCCCAGGGATACTGGAAACACCATATATTTT. V gene TRBV19 combines with J gene TRBJ1-3; TRBD1 might be the D (5 bases). Trimming pared 4 bases from V and 2 bases from J, leaving 24 bases between. Germline V gene data show CDR1 as LNHDA and CDR2 as SQIVND (reference sequence). The CDR3 consists of 19 residues.

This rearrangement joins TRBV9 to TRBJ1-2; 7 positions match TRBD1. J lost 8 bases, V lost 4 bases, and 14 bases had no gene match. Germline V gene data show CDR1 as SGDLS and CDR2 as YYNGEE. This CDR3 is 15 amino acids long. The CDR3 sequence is CASSKGADSYGGYTF. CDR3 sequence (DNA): TGTGCCAGCAGCAAGGGGGCGGATAGCTATGGAGGCTACACCTTC.

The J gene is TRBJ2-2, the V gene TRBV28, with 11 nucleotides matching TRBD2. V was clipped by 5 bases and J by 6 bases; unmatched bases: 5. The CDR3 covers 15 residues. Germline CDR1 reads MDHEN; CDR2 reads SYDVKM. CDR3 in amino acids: CASSRSGRAPGELFF. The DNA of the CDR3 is TGTGCCAGCAGTCGTAGCGGGAGGGCGCCCGGGGAGCTGTTTTTT. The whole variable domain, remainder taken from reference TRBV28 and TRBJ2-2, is DVKVTQSSRYLVKRTGEKVFLECVQDMDHENMFWYRQDPGLGLRLIYFSYDVKMKEKGDIPEGYSVSREKKERFSLILESASTNQTSMYLCASSRSGRAPGELFFGEGSRLTVL.

Here the CDR3 reads CASSSGLAVNIQYF. CDR3 coding DNA: TGTGCCAGCAGTTCCGGACTAGCGGTAAACATTCAGTACTTC. The rearrangement joins TRBV27 to TRBJ2-4; TRBD2 agrees at 10 bases. Trimming removed 4 bases from V and 6 bases from J; junction bases left unmatched: 3. This CDR3 has 14 amino acids. Looked up from germline, CDR1 is MNHEY and CDR2 is SMNVEV (reference sequence).

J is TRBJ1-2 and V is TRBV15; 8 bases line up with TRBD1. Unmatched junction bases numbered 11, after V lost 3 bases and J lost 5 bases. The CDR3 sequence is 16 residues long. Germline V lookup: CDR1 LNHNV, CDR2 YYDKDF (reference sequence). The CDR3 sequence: CATSRVRDRRGYGYTF. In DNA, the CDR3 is TGTGCCACCAGCAGGGTCCGGGACAGGAGAGGGTATGGCTACACCTTC.

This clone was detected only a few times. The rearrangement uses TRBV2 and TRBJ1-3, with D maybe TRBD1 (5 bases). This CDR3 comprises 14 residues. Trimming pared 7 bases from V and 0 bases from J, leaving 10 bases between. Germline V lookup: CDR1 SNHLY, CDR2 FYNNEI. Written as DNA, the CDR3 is TGTGCCAGCAAACGGGGGGACTCTGGAAACACCATATATTTT. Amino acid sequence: CASKRGDSGNTIYF.

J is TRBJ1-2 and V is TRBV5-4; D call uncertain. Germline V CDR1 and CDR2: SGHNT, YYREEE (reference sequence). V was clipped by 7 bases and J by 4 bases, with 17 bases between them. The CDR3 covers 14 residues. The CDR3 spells CASQSPEAAYGYTF. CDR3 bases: TGTGCCAGCCAATCCCCAGAGGCGGCCTATGGCTACACCTTC.

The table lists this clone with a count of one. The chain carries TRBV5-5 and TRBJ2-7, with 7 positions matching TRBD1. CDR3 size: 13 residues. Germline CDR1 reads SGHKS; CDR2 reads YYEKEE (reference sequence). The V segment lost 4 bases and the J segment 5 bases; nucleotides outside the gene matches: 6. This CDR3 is CASSPTTGNEQYF. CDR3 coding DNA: TGTGCCAGCAGCCCGACGACAGGGAACGAGCAGTACTTC.

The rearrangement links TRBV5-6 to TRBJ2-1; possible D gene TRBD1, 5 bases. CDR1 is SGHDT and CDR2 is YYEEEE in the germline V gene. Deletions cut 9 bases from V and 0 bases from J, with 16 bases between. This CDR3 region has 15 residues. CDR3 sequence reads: CAISKGLSSYNEQFF. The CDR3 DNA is TGTGCCATTTCGAAGGGGTTGAGCTCCTACAATGAGCAGTTCTTC.

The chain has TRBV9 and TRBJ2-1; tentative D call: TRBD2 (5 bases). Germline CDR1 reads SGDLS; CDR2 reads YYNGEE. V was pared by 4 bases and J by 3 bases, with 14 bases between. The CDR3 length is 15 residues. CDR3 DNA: TGTGCCAGCAGCCCCGTAGGGAGAAACTACAATGAGCAGTTCTTC. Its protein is CASSPVGRNYNEQFF.

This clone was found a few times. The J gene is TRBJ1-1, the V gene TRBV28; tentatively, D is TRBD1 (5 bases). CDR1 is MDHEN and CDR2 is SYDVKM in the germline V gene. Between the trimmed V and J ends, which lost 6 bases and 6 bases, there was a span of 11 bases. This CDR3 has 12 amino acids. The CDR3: CASSSRGSEAFF. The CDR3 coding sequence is TGTGCCAGCAGCTCTAGGGGCTCTGAAGCTTTCTTT.

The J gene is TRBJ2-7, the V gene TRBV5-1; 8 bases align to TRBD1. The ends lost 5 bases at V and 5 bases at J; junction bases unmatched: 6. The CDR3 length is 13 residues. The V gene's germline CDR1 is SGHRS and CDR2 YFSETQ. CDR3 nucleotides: TGCGCCAGCAGGGACAGGGTAACCCACGAGCAGTACTTC. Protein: CASRDRVTHEQYF.

The CDR3 loop is CASSLGLAGLFYEQYF. The CDR3 DNA reads TGTGCCAGCTCACTTGGACTAGCGGGGTTGTTCTACGAGCAGTACTTC. The gene calls are TRBV18 and TRBJ2-7; TRBD2 matches 12 bases. The J segment lost 3 bases and the V segment lost 4 bases, leaving 7 bases of the junction unmatched. The CDR3 sequence is 16 residues long. Germline V gives CDR1 KGHSH, CDR2 LQKENI.

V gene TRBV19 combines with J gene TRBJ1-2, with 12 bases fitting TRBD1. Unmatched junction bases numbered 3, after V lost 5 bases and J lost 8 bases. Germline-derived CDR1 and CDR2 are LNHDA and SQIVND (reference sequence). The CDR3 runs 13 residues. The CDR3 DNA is TGTGCCAGTAGTGGGACAGGGGGCCGGGGCTACACCTTC. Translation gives CASSGTGGRGYTF. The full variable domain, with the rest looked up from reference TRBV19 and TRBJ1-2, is DGGITQSPKYLFRKEGQNVTLSCEQNLNHDAMYWYRQDPGQGLRLIYYSQIVNDFQKGDIAEGYSVSREKKESFPLTVTSAQKNPTAFYLCASSGTGGRGYTFGSGTRLTVV.

In DNA, the CDR3 is TGTGCCAGCAGTAATGCGGGGCTCTCTGGAAACACCATATATTTT. Translated, it gives CASSNAGLSGNTIYF. This chain uses TRBV5-4 with TRBJ1-3; D might be TRBD1 (5 bases). Germline V lookup: CDR1 SGHNT, CDR2 YYREEE (reference sequence). The V and J ends lost 5 bases and 0 bases respectively, with 12 bases between them. The CDR3 sequence is 15 residues long.